The entry below gives a single T cell receptor beta chain sequence along with its context. Its antigen remains unidentified. Within one base of it there is no much larger clone, and no base qualities were kept. The sample comes from a study of PD-1 blockade in classical Hodgkin lymphoma (TCRdb year 2020). Looking at the study overall: Nivolumab dosing was 3 mg/kg intravenously every 2 weeks, continuing until either disease progression or unacceptable toxicity. The study used TCR beta sequencing and CyTOF to define a peripheral blood immune signature of response to PD-1 blockade in classical Hodgkin lymphoma. Broad study findings and their caveats: Lower diversity was observed in patients in whom nivolumab was started less than 1 year after ASCT, and these patients were excluded from later analyses so that confounding by immune reconstitution would be avoided. Baseline TCR diversity was reported to be lower in newly diagnosed patients than in healthy donors and to be lower still in relapsed/refractory patients. The study covered only a single clinical trial cohort, and the causes of the repertoire differences, possibly disease activity or prior therapy, were still not defined. By C4D1, a significant rise was seen in CD4+ TCR diversity but not in CD8+ TCR diversity (p=0.0027 vs p=0.16), and the rise was most apparent among complete responders (p=0.02). Trial patients achieving complete response had baseline diversity similar to newly diagnosed patients, whereas partial responders and progressors had significantly lower diversity.

Trimming takes 10 bases from V and 0 bases from J, and the germline ends sit 11 bases apart. CDR1 and CDR2 were assigned from the germline V gene (reference sequence) as LNHDA and SQIVND. The CDR3 goes from the cysteine to the phenylalanine over 13 residues. Of the read, only the CDR3 DNA is kept; its 39 bases are in frame from base 1. Genomic DNA was isolated using the Qiagen DNeasy kit from unsorted PBMCs as well as from negatively selected CD4+ and CD8+ fractions. TCR beta CDR3 regions were amplified by immunoSEQ multiplex PCR using primers annealing to V and J segments. Amplification bias was minimized using a synthetic immune receptor repertoire, and residual bias was removed computationally after sequencing. The paper's data handling went like this. Repertoire diversity was quantified as the Shannon entropy index using custom Python scripts. The unsorted, CD4+ and CD8+ repertoires were each analyzed separately, with the exception of combined analyses, where CD4+ and CD8+ sequences were merged in silico. Clonal expansion was defined as at least a 2-fold frequency increase after treatment relative to C1D1, with a pseudocount of 0.5 for undetected baseline clones. Clones with 0 or 1 copy at C1D1 were defined as singleton clones, while clones with 2 or more copies were defined as non-singleton clones. Clones expanded in unsorted samples were assigned a CD4+, CD8+ or unknown annotation through matching of protein sequences in sorted samples from the same patient. Wilcoxon tests on paired samples were used to test changes in diversity from C1D1 to C4D1. This is the immuneACCESS table as TCRdb keeps it, with only in-frame sequences that have V and J called. A part of the clones is gone; compared with another copy, unresolved V genes explain less than half, and the rest is unexplained. V and J calls and clone size come straight from that table; D and trimming were deduced from the DNA. In this sample the table shows roughly 21,000 clones, about 80% of which occur a single time. The top ten clones comprise less than 20% of the sample.

The time point label of this sample denotes: cycle 4 day 1 (C4D1), after five to seven weeks of nivolumab. Every trial patient had relapsed after autologous stem cell transplantation, and cohorts A, B and C differed in prior brentuximab vedotin exposure. The trial cohort was composed of about 54 patients with relapsed/refractory classical Hodgkin lymphoma, for whom complete response, partial response or progressive disease was recorded as best overall response. Single-agent nivolumab was administered to trial patients in the multi-cohort phase II CheckMate 205 trial. An independent review committee assessed best overall response by applying the 2007 International Working Group response criteria. Trial PBMCs were collected immediately before nivolumab initiation (C1D1) and during therapy at cycle 2 day 1 and cycle 4 day 1. After peripheral blood was drawn into 8 mL Vacutainer Cell Preparation Tubes, PBMCs were isolated by centrifugation and then cryopreserved.

The chain links TRBV19 with TRBJ2-3, with the D gene call left open. The clonotype originates from a human donor with classical Hodgkin lymphoma. Sequencing was performed on peripheral blood mononuclear cells (PBMCs), taken before the fourth cycle of nivolumab. The base sequence is TGTGCCACAACCCGCCCCAGCACAGATACGCAGTATTTT. Translated, it reads CATTRPSTDTQYF.